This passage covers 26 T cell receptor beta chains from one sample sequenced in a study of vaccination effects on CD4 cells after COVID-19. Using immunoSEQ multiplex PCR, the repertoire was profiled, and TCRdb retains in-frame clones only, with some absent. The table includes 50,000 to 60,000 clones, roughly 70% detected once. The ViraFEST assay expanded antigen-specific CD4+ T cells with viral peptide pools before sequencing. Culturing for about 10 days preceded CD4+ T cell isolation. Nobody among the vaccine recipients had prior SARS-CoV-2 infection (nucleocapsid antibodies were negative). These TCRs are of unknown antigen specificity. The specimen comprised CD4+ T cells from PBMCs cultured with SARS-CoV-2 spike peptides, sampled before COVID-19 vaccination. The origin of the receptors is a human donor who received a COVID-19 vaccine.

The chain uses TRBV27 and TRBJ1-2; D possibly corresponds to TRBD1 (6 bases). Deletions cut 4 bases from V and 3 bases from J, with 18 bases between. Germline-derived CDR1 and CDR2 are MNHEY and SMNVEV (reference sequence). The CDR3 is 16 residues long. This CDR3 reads CASSSAGGGTYYGYTF. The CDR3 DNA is TGTGCCAGCAGTTCCGCAGGAGGGGGGACGTACTATGGCTACACCTTC.

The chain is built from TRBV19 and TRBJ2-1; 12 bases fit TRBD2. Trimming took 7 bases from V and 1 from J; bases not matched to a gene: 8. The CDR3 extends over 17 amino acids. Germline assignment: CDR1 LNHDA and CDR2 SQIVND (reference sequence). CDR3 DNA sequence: TGTGCCAGTACCCGACTAGCGGGAGTGAGGTCCTACAATGAGCAGTTCTTC. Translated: CASTRLAGVRSYNEQFF.

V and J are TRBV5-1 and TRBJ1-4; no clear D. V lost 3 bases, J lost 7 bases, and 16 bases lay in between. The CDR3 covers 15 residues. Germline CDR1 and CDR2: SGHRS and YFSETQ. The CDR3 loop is CASSSRTPEGEKLFF. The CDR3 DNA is TGCGCCAGCAGCTCCCGGACCCCCGAGGGTGAAAAACTGTTTTTT.

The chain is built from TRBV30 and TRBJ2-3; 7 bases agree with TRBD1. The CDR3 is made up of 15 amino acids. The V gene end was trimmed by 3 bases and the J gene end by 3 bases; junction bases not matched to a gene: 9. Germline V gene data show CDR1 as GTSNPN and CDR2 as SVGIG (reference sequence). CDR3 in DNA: TGTGCCTGGAGCGATGGACAGGACCTGACAGATACGCAGTATTTT. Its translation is CAWSDGQDLTDTQYF.

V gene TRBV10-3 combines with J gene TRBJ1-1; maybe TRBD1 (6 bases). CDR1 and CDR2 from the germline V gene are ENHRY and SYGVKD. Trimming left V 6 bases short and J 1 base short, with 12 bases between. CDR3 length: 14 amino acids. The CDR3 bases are TGTGCCATCAGGGTACAGGGACAGAACACTGAAGCTTTCTTT. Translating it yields CAIRVQGQNTEAFF.

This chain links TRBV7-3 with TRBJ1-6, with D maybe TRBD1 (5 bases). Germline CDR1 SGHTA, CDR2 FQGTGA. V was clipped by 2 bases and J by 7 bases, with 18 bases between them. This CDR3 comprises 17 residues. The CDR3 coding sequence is TGTGCCAGCAGCTTACGGCCCGAGGGGCCGGGGAATTCACCCCTCCACTTT. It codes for CASSLRPEGPGNSPLHF.

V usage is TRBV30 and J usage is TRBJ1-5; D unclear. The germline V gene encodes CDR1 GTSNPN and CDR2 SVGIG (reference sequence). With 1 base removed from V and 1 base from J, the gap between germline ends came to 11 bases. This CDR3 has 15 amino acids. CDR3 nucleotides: TGTGCCTGGAGTGAGGGTCAGACAAGCAATCAGCCCCAGCATTTT. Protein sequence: CAWSEGQTSNQPQHF.

The CDR3 is CASSLFPPGQGYEQYF. The CDR3 region has the DNA TGTGCCAGCAGTTTATTTCCCCCCGGACAGGGGTACGAGCAGTACTTC. The chain joins TRBV27 to TRBJ2-7, with 9 bases aligning to TRBD1. Germline trimming cut 1 base from V and 4 bases from J; bases unmatched to any gene: 8. This CDR3 is 16 amino acids long. Germline CDR1 reads MNHEY; CDR2 reads SMNVEV (reference sequence).

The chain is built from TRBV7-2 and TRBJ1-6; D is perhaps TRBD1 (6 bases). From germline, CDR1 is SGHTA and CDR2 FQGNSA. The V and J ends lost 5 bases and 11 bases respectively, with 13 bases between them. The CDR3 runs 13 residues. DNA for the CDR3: TGTGCCAGCAGCCCCCAGGGGTACGCACCCCTCCACTTT. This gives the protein CASSPQGYAPLHF.

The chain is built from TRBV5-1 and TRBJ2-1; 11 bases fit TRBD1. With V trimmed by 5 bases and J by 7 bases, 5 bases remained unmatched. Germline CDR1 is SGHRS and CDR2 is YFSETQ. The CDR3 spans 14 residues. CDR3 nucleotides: TGCGCCAGCAGTCCCGGGACAGGGGGGAATGAGCAGTTCTTC. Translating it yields CASSPGTGGNEQFF.

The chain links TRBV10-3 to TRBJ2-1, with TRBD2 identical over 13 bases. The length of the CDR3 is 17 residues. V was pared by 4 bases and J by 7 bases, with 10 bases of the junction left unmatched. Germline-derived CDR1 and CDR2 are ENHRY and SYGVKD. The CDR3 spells CAISGAPGLAGQNEQFF. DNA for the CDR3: TGTGCCATCAGTGGGGCTCCGGGACTAGCGGGACAAAATGAGCAGTTCTTC.

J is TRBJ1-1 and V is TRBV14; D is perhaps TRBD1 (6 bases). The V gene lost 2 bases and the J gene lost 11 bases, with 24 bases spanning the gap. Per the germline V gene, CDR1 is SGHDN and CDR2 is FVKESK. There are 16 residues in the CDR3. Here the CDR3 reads CASSQRRRGAGGEAFF. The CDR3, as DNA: TGTGCCAGCAGCCAAAGGCGACGGGGGGCCGGCGGGGAGGCTTTCTTT. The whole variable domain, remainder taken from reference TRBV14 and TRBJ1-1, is EAGVTQFPSHSVIEKGQTVTLRCDPISGHDNLYWYRRVMGKEIKFLLHFVKESKQDESGMPNNRFLAERTGGTYSTLKVQPAELEDSGVYFCASSQRRRGAGGEAFFGQGTRLTVV.

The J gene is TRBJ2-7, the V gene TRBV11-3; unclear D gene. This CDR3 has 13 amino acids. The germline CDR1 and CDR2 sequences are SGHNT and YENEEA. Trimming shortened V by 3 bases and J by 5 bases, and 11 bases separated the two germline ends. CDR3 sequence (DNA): TGTGCCAGCAGCTTTCGACACGCTCACGAGCAGTACTTC. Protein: CASSFRHAHEQYF. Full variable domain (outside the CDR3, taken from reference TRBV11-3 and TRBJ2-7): EAGVVQSPRYKIIEKKQPVAFWCNPISGHNTLYWYLQNLGQGPELLIRYENEEAVDDSQLPKDRFSAERLKGVDSTLKIQPAELGDSAVYLCASSFRHAHEQYFGPGTRLTVT.

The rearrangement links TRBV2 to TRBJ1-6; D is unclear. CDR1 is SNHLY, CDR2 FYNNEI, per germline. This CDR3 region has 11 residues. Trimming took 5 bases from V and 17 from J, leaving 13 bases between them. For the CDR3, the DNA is TGTGCCAGCAGTAGGGAGTCGATCTTCCACTTT. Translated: CASSRESIFHF.

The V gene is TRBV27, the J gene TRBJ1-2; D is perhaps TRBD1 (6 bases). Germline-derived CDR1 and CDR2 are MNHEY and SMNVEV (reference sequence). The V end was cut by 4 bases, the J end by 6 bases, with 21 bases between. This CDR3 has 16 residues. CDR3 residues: CASSSLGVGAANGYTF. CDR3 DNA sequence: TGTGCCAGCAGTTCGCTGGGTGTGGGGGCTGCGAATGGCTACACCTTC.

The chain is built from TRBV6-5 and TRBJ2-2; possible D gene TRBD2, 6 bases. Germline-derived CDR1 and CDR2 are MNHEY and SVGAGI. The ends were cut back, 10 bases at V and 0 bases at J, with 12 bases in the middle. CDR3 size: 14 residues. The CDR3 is CATRRRANTGELFF. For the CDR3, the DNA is TGTGCCACCCGTAGGAGGGCGAACACCGGGGAGCTGTTTTTT.

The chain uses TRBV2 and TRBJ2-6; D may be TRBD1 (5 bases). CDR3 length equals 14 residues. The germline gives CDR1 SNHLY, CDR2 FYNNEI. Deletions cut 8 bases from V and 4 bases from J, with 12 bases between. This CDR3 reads CASGQGAGANVLTF. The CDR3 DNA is TGTGCCAGCGGCCAGGGTGCCGGGGCCAACGTCCTGACTTTC.

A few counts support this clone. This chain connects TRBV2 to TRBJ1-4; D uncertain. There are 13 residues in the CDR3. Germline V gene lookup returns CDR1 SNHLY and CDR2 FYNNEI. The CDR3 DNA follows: TGTGTCTCACGGGCGGGGAGAAATGAAAAACTGTTTTTT. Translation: CVSRAGRNEKLFF.

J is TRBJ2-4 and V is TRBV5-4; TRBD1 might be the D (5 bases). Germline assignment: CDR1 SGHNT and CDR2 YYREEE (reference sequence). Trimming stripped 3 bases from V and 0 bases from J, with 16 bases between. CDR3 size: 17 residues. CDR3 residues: CASSSDSPLLAKNIQYF. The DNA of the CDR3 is TGTGCCAGCAGCTCCGACAGCCCCCTACTAGCCAAAAACATTCAGTACTTC.

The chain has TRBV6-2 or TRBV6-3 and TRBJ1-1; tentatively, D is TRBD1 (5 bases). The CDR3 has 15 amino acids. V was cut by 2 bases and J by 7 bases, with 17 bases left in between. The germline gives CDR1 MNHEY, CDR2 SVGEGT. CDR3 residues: CASSYRGSRTNEAFF. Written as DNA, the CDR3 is TGTGCCAGCAGTTACAGGGGCTCGAGGACGAATGAAGCTTTCTTT.

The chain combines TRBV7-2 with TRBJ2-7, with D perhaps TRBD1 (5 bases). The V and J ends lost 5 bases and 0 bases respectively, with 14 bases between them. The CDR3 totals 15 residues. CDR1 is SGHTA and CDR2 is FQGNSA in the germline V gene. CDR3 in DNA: TGTGCCAGCAGCCCAGCAGACAGAGTCTCCTACGAGCAGTACTTC. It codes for CASSPADRVSYEQYF.

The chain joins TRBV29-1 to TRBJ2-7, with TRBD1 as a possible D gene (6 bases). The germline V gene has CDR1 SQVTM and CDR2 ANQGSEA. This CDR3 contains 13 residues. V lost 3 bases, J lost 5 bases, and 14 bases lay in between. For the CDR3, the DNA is TGCAGCGTTGAGAACAGGGTGCGCCACGAGCAGTACTTC. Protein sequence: CSVENRVRHEQYF.

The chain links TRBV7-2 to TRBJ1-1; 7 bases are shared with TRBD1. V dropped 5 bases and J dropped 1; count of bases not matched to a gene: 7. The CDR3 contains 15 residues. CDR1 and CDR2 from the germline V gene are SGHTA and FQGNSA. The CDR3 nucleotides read TGTGCCAGCAGCCCGAGACAGGGTTCGAACACTGAAGCTTTCTTT. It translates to CASSPRQGSNTEAFF.

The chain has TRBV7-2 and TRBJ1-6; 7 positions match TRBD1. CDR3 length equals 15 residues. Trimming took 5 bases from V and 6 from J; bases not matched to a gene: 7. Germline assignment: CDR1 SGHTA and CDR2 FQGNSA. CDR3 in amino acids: CASSPLGGGNSPLHF. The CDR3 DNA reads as TGTGCCAGCAGCCCCCTAGGGGGCGGTAATTCACCCCTCCACTTT.

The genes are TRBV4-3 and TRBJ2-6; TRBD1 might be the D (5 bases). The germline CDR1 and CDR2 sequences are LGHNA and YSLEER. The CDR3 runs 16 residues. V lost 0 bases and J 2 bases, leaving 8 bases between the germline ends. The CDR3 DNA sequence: TGCGCCAGCAGCCAAGATCCCAGGGCTGGGGCCAACGTCCTGACTTTC. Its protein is CASSQDPRAGANVLTF.

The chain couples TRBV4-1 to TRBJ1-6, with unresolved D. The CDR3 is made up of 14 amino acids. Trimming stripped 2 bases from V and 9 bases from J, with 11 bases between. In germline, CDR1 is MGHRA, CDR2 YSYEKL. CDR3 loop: CASSQPFEASPLHF. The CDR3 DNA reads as TGCGCCAGCAGCCAACCTTTCGAGGCTTCACCCCTCCACTTT.